This TCR beta chain was identified in a study of cytomegalovirus exposure and HLA in healthy donors. Researchers ran the PCR with 60 Vbeta and 13 Jbeta primers. The table came from immunoSEQ multiplex PCR; TCRdb's copy has only in-frame clones and leaves some out. The sample has about 110,000 clones, more than 60% seen once. J lost 5 bases, V lost 4 bases, and 9 bases had no gene match. CDR3 length: 15 amino acids. Per germline, CDR1 SGDLS and CDR2 YYNGEE. The TCR comes from a young man in good health and CMV-seropositive. The material sequenced was PBMCs. J is TRBJ2-3 and V is TRBV9, with TRBD1 identical over 8 bases. CDR3 DNA sequence: TGTGCCAGCAGCCCACGGACAGGGAATGGAGATACGCAGTATTTT. It is translated as CASSPRTGNGDTQYF.